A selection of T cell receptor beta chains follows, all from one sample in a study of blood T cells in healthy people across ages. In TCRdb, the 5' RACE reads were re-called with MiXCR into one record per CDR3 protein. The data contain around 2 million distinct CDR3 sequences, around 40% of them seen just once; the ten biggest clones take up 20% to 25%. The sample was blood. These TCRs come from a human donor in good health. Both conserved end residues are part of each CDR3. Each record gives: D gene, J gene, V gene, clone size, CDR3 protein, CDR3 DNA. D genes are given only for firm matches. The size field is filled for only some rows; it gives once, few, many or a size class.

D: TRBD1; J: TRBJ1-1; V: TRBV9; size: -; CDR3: CASSVGPLVDREEAFF; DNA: TGTGCCAGCAGCGTAGGTCCCTTGGTGGACAGGGAGGAAGCTTTCTTT
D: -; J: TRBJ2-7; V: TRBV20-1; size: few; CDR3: CSASLGRGEGEQYF; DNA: TGCAGTGCTAGTCTTGGCAGGGGTGAGGGCGAGCAGTACTTC
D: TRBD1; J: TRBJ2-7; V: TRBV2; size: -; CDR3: CASTEGTGYFGEQYF; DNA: TGTGCCAGCACCGAGGGGACAGGGTACTTTGGCGAGCAGTACTTC
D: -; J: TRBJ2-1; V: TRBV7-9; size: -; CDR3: CASSLDGHSYNEQFF; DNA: TGTGCCAGCAGCTTAGACGGACACTCCTACAATGAGCAGTTCTTC
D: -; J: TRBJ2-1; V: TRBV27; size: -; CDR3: CASMEWQGLDYEQFF; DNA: TGTGCCAGCATGGAGTGGCAGGGTCTCGATTATGAGCAGTTCTTC
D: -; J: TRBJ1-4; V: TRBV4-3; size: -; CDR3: CASSQELGGKLFF; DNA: TGCGCCAGCAGCCAAGAGTTGGGTGGGAAACTGTTTTTT
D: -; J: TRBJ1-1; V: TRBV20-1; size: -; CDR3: CSATDPIRTGTEAFF; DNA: TGCAGTGCTACCGACCCAATAAGGACGGGCACTGAAGCTTTCTTT
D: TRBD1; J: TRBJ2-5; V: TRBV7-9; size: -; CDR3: CASSLARDRRIETQYF; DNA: TGTGCCAGCAGCTTAGCGAGGGACAGGAGGATTGAGACCCAGTACTTC
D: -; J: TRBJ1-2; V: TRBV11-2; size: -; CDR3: CASSLAVFYGYTF; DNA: TGTGCCAGCAGCTTAGCGGTCTTCTATGGCTACACCTTC
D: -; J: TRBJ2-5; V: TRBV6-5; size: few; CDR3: CASRLRGETQYF; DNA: TGTGCCAGCAGATTAAGGGGAGAGACCCAGTACTTC
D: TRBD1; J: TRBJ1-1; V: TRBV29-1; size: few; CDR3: CSASTGGLGTEAFF; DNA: TGCAGCGCCTCAACAGGGGGCCTGGGCACTGAAGCTTTCTTT
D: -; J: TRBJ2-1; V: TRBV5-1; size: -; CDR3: CASSLVKFERFSYNEQFF; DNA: TGCGCCAGCAGCTTGGTAAAGTTCGAACGTTTCTCCTACAATGAGCAGTTCTTC
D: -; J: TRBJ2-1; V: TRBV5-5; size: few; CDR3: CASSQNTGAYNEQFF; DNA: TGTGCCAGCAGCCAAAACACCGGGGCCTACAATGAGCAGTTCTTC
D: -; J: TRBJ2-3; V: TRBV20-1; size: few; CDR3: CSARDLQGSPDTQYF; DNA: TGCAGTGCTAGAGATCTCCAGGGGTCCCCAGATACGCAGTATTTT
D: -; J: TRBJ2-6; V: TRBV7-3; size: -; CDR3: CASSKRSAGPTFSGANVLTF; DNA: TGTGCCAGCAGCAAAAGGTCGGCAGGACCCACTTTCTCTGGGGCCAACGTCCTGACTTTC
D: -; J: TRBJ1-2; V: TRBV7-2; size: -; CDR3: CASSFTVSPNYGYTF; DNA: TGTGCCAGCAGCTTTACCGTTAGTCCCAACTATGGCTACACCTTC